The rows below give T cell receptor beta chains drawn from one sample of a study of shared clonotypes between healthy human individuals. Data came from immunoSEQ multiplex PCR; TCRdb stores just in-frame clones and leaves some out. The data contain 450,000 to 600,000 clones, 79% of them singletons. Sequenced input: PBMCs. The receptor set was obtained from a woman aged 40 to 50 in good health. Some clones in this sample may be carry-over from other donors' samples. Both conserved end residues are part of each CDR3. D genes are given only for firm matches. Not all rows give a size; the values are once, few, many and, for expanded clones, a class.

TGTGCCAGCAGCGAGACGCCTGGCTCCTACGAGCAGTACTTC	CASSETPGSYEQYF	TRBJ2-7	NA	TRBV9	NA
TGTGCCAGCAGCCAAGGTTTTAGCGGGAGGGTCGGCTACGAGCAGTACTTC	CASSQGFSGRVGYEQYF	TRBJ2-7	TRBD2	TRBV14	NA
TGTGCCAGCAGCTCGACGCCGGTGCGAGACGGGGAGCTGTTTTTT	CASSSTPVRDGELFF	TRBJ2-2	NA	TRBV6-5	NA
TGTGCCAGCAGTGCCGGGACAGGGGTCGACTATGGCTACACCTTC	CASSAGTGVDYGYTF	TRBJ1-2	TRBD1	TRBV28	NA
TGTGCCAGCTCACCAAGCGGGACGAACACCGGGGAGCTGTTTTTT	CASSPSGTNTGELFF	TRBJ2-2	TRBD2	TRBV18	many
TGTGCCTGGAGACGGACAGGGGGGGCCGGGGAGCTGTTTTTT	CAWRRTGGAGELFF	TRBJ2-2	TRBD1	TRBV30	NA
TGTGCCAGCAGCTTAGGGTTGGGGGACTCCTACGAGCAGTACTTC	CASSLGLGDSYEQYF	TRBJ2-7	NA	TRBV7-6	NA
TGTGCCAGCAGCTCAGGGAGGTACGAGCAGTACTTC	CASSSGRYEQYF	TRBJ2-7	NA	TRBV28	NA
TGTGCCAGCAGCCTGGGACTAGCGGAGGGTAATGAGCAGTTCTTC	CASSLGLAEGNEQFF	TRBJ2-1	TRBD2	TRBV7-9	NA
TGCAGCGTTGGGGAGAGGGGGGCCGATTCCCTCTATGGCTACACCTTC	CSVGERGADSLYGYTF	TRBJ1-2	NA	TRBV29-1	NA
TGTGCCAGCAGAAATTCGGTAGCGGGAGCCTACGAGCAGTACTTC	CASRNSVAGAYEQYF	TRBJ2-7	TRBD2	TRBV27	once
TGCAGCGCCACAATGAACACTGAAGCTTTCTTT	CSATMNTEAFF	TRBJ1-1	NA	TRBV29-1	NA
TGCGCCAGCAGTGAGTTACAGTATAATGAAAAACTGTTTTTT	CASSELQYNEKLFF	TRBJ1-4	NA	TRBV10-2	NA
TGTGCCAGCAGCTTCTCTAGCGACGAGCAGTACTTC	CASSFSSDEQYF	TRBJ2-7	NA	TRBV5-4	NA
TGTGCCAGCAGCTTGGCGGCCGCCTACGAGCAGTACTTC	CASSLAAAYEQYF	TRBJ2-7	NA	TRBV5-5	NA
TGTGCCAGCAGCTTAGCGAGGGGGGTCTCCTACGAGCAGTACTTC	CASSLARGVSYEQYF	TRBJ2-7	NA	TRBV7-4	NA
TGTGCCGCGACTTACAGGCGGAACACTGAAGCTTTCTTT	CAATYRRNTEAFF	TRBJ1-1	NA	TRBV30	once
TGTGCCAGCAGCTTAGCGGGGGGTGCGGGAGGCCAAAATGAGCAGTTCTTC	CASSLAGGAGGQNEQFF	TRBJ2-1	TRBD2	TRBV7-2	NA
TGTGCCAGCACCATGCTAGCGGGCCCCTACGAGCAGTACTTC	CASTMLAGPYEQYF	TRBJ2-7	TRBD2	TRBV6-1	NA
TGTGCCAGCAGCTTAGCAGGGGGCCCTAACTATGGCTACACCTTC	CASSLAGGPNYGYTF	TRBJ1-2	TRBD1	TRBV7-8	NA
TGTGCCAGCAGTTACTCGACTTACAATGAGCAGTTCTTC	CASSYSTYNEQFF	TRBJ2-1	NA	TRBV6-6	many
TGTGCCAGCAGTTTTTTGAGGGCATATACCTATGGCTACACCTTC	CASSFLRAYTYGYTF	TRBJ1-2	NA	TRBV28	once
TGTGCCACCAGCAGAGACCTGGCGGATGGCTACACCTTC	CATSRDLADGYTF	TRBJ1-2	NA	TRBV15	NA
TGTGCCAGCAGCTCTCGGGGAGCGGGACCCGGGGAGCTGTTTTTT	CASSSRGAGPGELFF	TRBJ2-2	TRBD2	TRBV7-2	NA
TGTGCCAGCAGCTCTAATCAGGAACCGGACCGCCGTTCCTACGAGCAGTACTTC	CASSSNQEPDRRSYEQYF	TRBJ2-7	NA	TRBV7-9	NA
TGCAGTGCCATAGGTCTAGCGGGGACCCTTTTT	CSAIGLAGTLF	TRBJ2-3	TRBD2	TRBV20-1	NA
TGTGCCAGTATGGTCATTCAGTACTTC	CASMVIQYF	TRBJ2-4	NA	TRBV19	NA
TGTGCCAGCTCACCACTTCCATACGAGCAGTACTTC	CASSPLPYEQYF	TRBJ2-7	NA	TRBV18	NA
TGTGCCAGCAGTTTAGGACGCAATCAGCCCCAGCATTTT	CASSLGRNQPQHF	TRBJ1-5	NA	TRBV27	NA
TGTGCCAGCAGCTCCTATACTCAAATGACCTACAATGAGCAGTTCTTC	CASSSYTQMTYNEQFF	TRBJ2-1	NA	TRBV13	NA
TGTGCCAGCAGTTACTCTGGGGCCAACGTCCTGACTTTC	CASSYSGANVLTF	TRBJ2-6	NA	TRBV27	once
TGTGCCAGCAGTGAAAACGGACGCGGGGAGACCCAGTACTTC	CASSENGRGETQYF	TRBJ2-5	NA	TRBV2	NA
TGTGCCAGCCGCCGCAATGAGCAGTTCTTC	CASRRNEQFF	TRBJ2-1	NA	TRBV28	NA
TGTGCCAGCAGCCTTAGGACAGGGACGAGCTCCTATAATTCACCCCTCCACTTT	CASSLRTGTSSYNSPLHF	TRBJ1-6	TRBD1	TRBV7-2	NA
TGTGCCAGCAGTGAAGCCTTCGGACACCTCAACTATGGCTACACCTTC	CASSEAFGHLNYGYTF	TRBJ1-2	NA	TRBV6-1	NA
TGCGCCAGCAGCTTGGATCTTACTAGCGGGGGCTACAATGAGCAGTTCTTC	CASSLDLTSGGYNEQFF	TRBJ2-1	TRBD2	TRBV5-1	NA
TGTGCCAGTAGCCAGGGGCTAGGAATCGGCTACGAGCAGTACTTC	CASSQGLGIGYEQYF	TRBJ2-7	NA	TRBV19	NA
TGTGCCAGCAGTTACACTAGCGGGAGTTCCTACGAGCAGTACTTC	CASSYTSGSSYEQYF	TRBJ2-7	TRBD2	TRBV6-5	NA
TGTGCCAGCAGCGTAGCACTGAACACTGAAGCTTTCTTT	CASSVALNTEAFF	TRBJ1-1	NA	TRBV9	NA
TGTGCCAGCAGGACAGGGGGTCTTGGTGGCTACACCTTC	CASRTGGLGGYTF	TRBJ1-2	TRBD1	TRBV5-4	NA
TGTGCCAGCGATCAACAGGGAAACACCGGGGAGCTGTTTTTT	CASDQQGNTGELFF	TRBJ2-2	NA	TRBV2	NA
TGTGCCAGCAGTCATCGACAGTGGGAGACCCAGTACTTC	CASSHRQWETQYF	TRBJ2-5	NA	TRBV6-6	NA
TGTGCCAGCAGCTTAGGGGGCGCCGGGGAGCTGTTTTTT	CASSLGGAGELFF	TRBJ2-2	NA	TRBV7-9	NA
TGTGCCAGTTCCCGGGACAGGGACGCCGGCTACACCTTC	CASSRDRDAGYTF	TRBJ1-2	TRBD1	TRBV19	NA
TGTGCCAGCAGTTTATCGAGGGGGCCCCACTCTGGAAACACCATATATTTT	CASSLSRGPHSGNTIYF	TRBJ1-3	TRBD1	TRBV27	few